Listed below are T cell receptor beta chains from one sample, sequenced in a study of blood T cell repertoires in COVID-19. TCRdb keeps only in-frame clones here, not all; method: immunoSEQ multiplex PCR. The sample shows hundreds of thousands of clones, around 85% of them seen only once. The sequencing sample was made of peripheral blood. These receptors were obtained from a man aged 80 or over with acute or convalescent COVID-19. CDR3s include the opening cysteine and the closing phenylalanine or tryptophan. The D gene is left open where the match is weak. Clone size is stated in some rows and not others, as once, few, many or a class when expanded.

size: NA; J: TRBJ1-5; D: NA; V: TRBV5-6; CDR3: CASSLGWGRHQPQHF; DNA: TGTGCCAGCAGCTTGGGGTGGGGCAGGCATCAGCCCCAGCATTTT
size: NA; J: TRBJ1-2; D: NA; V: TRBV7-2; CDR3: CASSSSRGGYTF; DNA: TGTGCCAGCAGCTCTTCACGGGGGGGCTACACCTTC
size: NA; J: TRBJ1-2; D: TRBD1; V: TRBV29-1; CDR3: CSAGTGGDNYGYTF; DNA: TGCAGCGCCGGGACAGGGGGGGATAACTATGGCTACACCTTC
size: NA; J: TRBJ1-2; D: NA; V: TRBV5-1; CDR3: CASSLVGFNYGYTF; DNA: TGCGCCAGCAGCTTGGTGGGCTTTAACTATGGCTACACCTTC
size: NA; J: TRBJ2-1; D: NA; V: TRBV24-1; CDR3: CATSDPATDNEQFF; DNA: TGTGCCACCAGTGACCCCGCGACAGACAATGAGCAGTTCTTC
size: NA; J: TRBJ1-2; D: NA; V: TRBV2; CDR3: CASSERRQGKNGYTF; DNA: TGTGCCAGCAGTGAACGGCGGCAGGGGAAAAATGGCTACACCTTC
size: NA; J: TRBJ2-7; D: NA; V: TRBV20-1; CDR3: CSASGQYEQYF; DNA: TGCAGTGCTAGTGGACAATACGAGCAGTACTTC
size: NA; J: TRBJ1-5; D: NA; V: TRBV19; CDR3: CASTTGTSNQPQHF; DNA: TGTGCCAGTACTACAGGGACTAGCAATCAGCCCCAGCATTTT
size: few; J: TRBJ2-7; D: NA; V: TRBV5-4; CDR3: CASSSPLSSYEQYF; DNA: TGTGCCAGCAGTAGTCCCCTGAGCTCCTACGAGCAGTACTTC
size: many; J: TRBJ1-2; D: NA; V: TRBV5-6; CDR3: CASSLGQSFYGYTF; DNA: TGTGCCAGCAGCTTGGGACAATCATTCTATGGCTACACCTTC
size: NA; J: TRBJ1-1; D: NA; V: TRBV28; CDR3: CASSLGGRRTEAFF; DNA: TGTGCCAGCAGTTTGGGGGGGCGGCGGACTGAAGCTTTCTTT
size: NA; J: TRBJ1-2; D: NA; V: TRBV9; CDR3: CASSVVGDGGYTF; DNA: TGTGCCAGCAGCGTAGTAGGGGATGGCGGCTACACCTTC
size: once; J: TRBJ1-1; D: NA; V: TRBV11-2; CDR3: CASSPRGNLNTEAFF; DNA: TGTGCCAGCAGCCCGCGGGGGAACCTGAACACTGAAGCTTTCTTT
size: NA; J: TRBJ1-3; D: TRBD1; V: TRBV18; CDR3: CASSQSVTGPSSGNTIYF; DNA: TGTGCCAGCTCACAAAGCGTGACAGGGCCATCCTCTGGAAACACCATATATTTT
size: NA; J: TRBJ1-6; D: NA; V: TRBV3-1/TRBV3-2; CDR3: CASSQDSGSPLHF; DNA: TGTGCCAGCAGCCAAGATTCGGGGTCACCCCTCCACTTT